These T cell receptor beta chains were read from a single sample in a study of CD8+CD57+ T cells in acquired aplastic anemia. TCRdb recomputed calls from the reads with MiXCR, one row per CDR3 protein. The sample yields a few hundred thousand distinct CDR3 sequences, approximately 86% seen once. The sequenced sample consisted of sorted CD4+, CD8+, or CD8+CD57+ T cells (not recorded which) from PBMCs. These receptors were collected from a human donor with aplastic anemia. Both conserved end residues are part of each CDR3. D genes are given only for firm matches. Size is omitted from some rows. Given values are once, few, many or a class for expanded clones.

NA	TRBV9	NA	TRBJ1-1	CASSKDIDTTEFFF	TGTGCCAGTAGCAAAGACATAGATACGACTGAATTTTTCTTT
NA	TRBV7-8	few	TRBJ1-6	CASSLGGGGDTQPLHF	TGTGCCAGCAGCTTGGGGGGAGGCGGCGATACGCAGCCCCTCCACTTT
NA	TRBV9	NA	TRBJ2-5	CASSADSASYNPPF	TGTGCCAGCAGCGCCGACAGCGCCTCCTATAATCCACCCTTC
TRBD1	TRBV5-1	NA	TRBJ2-3	CASSVRGQGDTQYF	TGCGCCAGCAGTGTTAGAGGACAGGGAGATACGCAGTATTTT
NA	TRBV10-1	once	TRBJ2-1	CASSEALSPGNEQFF	TGCGCCAGCAGTGAGGCGCTGAGTCCGGGCAATGAGCAGTTCTTC
NA	TRBV7-8	NA	TRBJ2-1	CASSLARGGDTQDQFF	TGTGCCAGCAGCTTAGCGAGAGGTGGCGATACGCAGGATCAGTTCTTC
NA	TRBV6-1	few	TRBJ2-7	CASSETGSSYEQYF	TGTGCCAGCAGTGAAACAGGTTCTTCCTACGAGCAGTACTTC
NA	TRBV7-9	few	TRBJ2-3	CASSLAGGPVSQYF	TGTGCCAGCAGCTTAGCGGGCGGTCCGGTTTCGCAGTATTTT
NA	TRBV7-9	NA	TRBJ2-2	CASSAEAETQTGGLFF	TGTGCCAGCAGCGCAGAAGCAGAGACCCAGACCGGCGGGCTGTTTTTT
NA	TRBV7-6	NA	TRBJ2-7	CASSLSQSYEQYF	TGTGCCAGCAGCTTAAGTCAGAGTTACGAGCAGTACTTC
NA	TRBV7-2	NA	TRBJ1-6	CASSLSSDNAPLHF	TGTGCCAGCAGCTTGAGTTCCGATAATGCTCCCCTCCACTTT
NA	TRBV11-3	NA	TRBJ2-1	CASSFHPDDGQDEQFF	TGTGCCAGCAGCTTTCATCCAGACGACGGTCAGGATGAGCAGTTCTTC
NA	TRBV2	NA	TRBJ2-5	CASSPTSYHDEQYF	TGTGCCAGCAGTCCGACGTCGTACCACGATGAGCAGTACTTC
NA	TRBV5-4	once	TRBJ2-5	CAGSFARETQYF	TGTGCCGGCAGCTTTGCTAGGGAGACCCAGTACTTC
NA	TRBV2	once	TRBJ2-1	CATGEGEGAYNYDHTF	TGTGCCACCGGGGAGGGGGAGGGGGCTTATAACTATGACCACACCTTC
NA	TRBV7-8	NA	TRBJ1-1	CASSLARGGDTEAFF	TGTGCCAGCAGCTTAGCGCGAGGAGGGGACACGGAGGCTTTCTTT
NA	TRBV7-2	NA	TRBJ1-1	CASSLDLAAHDEAFF	TGTGCCAGCAGCTTAGATCTGGCGGCGCACGATGAAGCTTTCTTT
NA	TRBV9	NA	TRBJ2-1	CASGSEHNEQSF	TGTGCCAGCGGGAGTGAGCACAATGAGCAGTCCTTC
TRBD2	TRBV19	NA	TRBJ2-1	CASSGTGTSGYNEQFF	TGTGCCAGTAGTGGGACAGGGACTAGCGGATACAATGAGCAGTTCTTC
NA	TRBV9	NA	TRBJ1-1	CASSVRDWNTEAFF	TGTGCCAGCAGCGTTCGGGACTGGAACACTGAAGCTTTCTTT
NA	TRBV7-8	NA	TRBJ1-2	CASSFRPDATALSSF	TGTGCCAGCAGCTTTCGTCCAGACGCGACAGCTCTTTCCTCCTTC
NA	TRBV2	many	TRBJ2-5	CASGDGGTDTQYFYF	TGTGCCAGCGGGGACGGGGGCACAGATACGCAGTATTTTTACTTC
NA	TRBV20-1	NA	TRBJ1-2	CSARPLRSSYNEPF	TGCAGTGCGAGACCCCTGAGGAGCTCCTATAATGAGCCCTTC
NA	TRBV7-2	NA	TRBJ1-1	CASSQRTERAFF	TGTGCCAGCAGCCAAAGGACTGAAAGGGCTTTCTTT
NA	TRBV12-3/TRBV12-4	many	TRBJ1-1	CASSLTGVEAFF	TGTGCCAGCAGTTTGACCGGGGTTGAAGCTTTCTTT
NA	TRBV29-1	few	TRBJ2-5	CSVEKVEKQETQYF	TGCAGCGTTGAGAAGGTAGAGAAGCAAGAGACCCAGTACTTC
NA	TRBV5-1	NA	TRBJ2-6	CASSLEGGYTANVLTF	TGCGCCAGCAGCTTAGAGGGGGGTTACACGGCCAACGTCCTGACTTTC
TRBD1	TRBV7-8	NA	TRBJ2-6	CASSFHPDGTANSLTF	TGTGCCAGCAGCTTTCATCCAGACGGGACAGCCAATTCCCTGACTTTC
NA	TRBV9	few	TRBJ2-1	CASSEGGIHEQLF	TGTGCCAGCAGCGAGGGCGGGATACATGAGCAGCTCTTC
TRBD2	TRBV2	once	TRBJ2-2	CASSFVRGDELF	TGTGCCAGCAGTTTTGTACGGGGGGATGAGTTGTTC
NA	TRBV7-2	NA	TRBJ1-5	CASSLGDCPGEPQHF	TGTGCCAGCAGCTTAGGGGACTGCCCAGGGGAGCCCCAGCATTTT
TRBD1	TRBV9	NA	TRBJ2-5	CASSWDLTGNTEEYF	TGTGCCAGCAGCTGGGATCTGACAGGGAACACTGAAGAGTACTTC
TRBD1	TRBV10-3	NA	TRBJ2-1	CASTRDSYNEQFF	TGTGCCAGCACCAGGGACAGTTACAATGAGCAGTTCTTT
NA	TRBV7-2	NA	TRBJ1-1	CASSQYTGAFF	TGTGCCAGCAGCCAGTACACTGGAGCTTTCTTT
NA	TRBV7-9	NA	TRBJ1-2	CASSFTGSTNTQYTF	TGTGCCAGCAGCTTTACAGGAAGCACAAACACGCAGTACACCTTC
NA	TRBV11-3	few	TRBJ2-2	CASSPHRTGELFF	TGTGCCAGCAGCCCACATCGGACCGGGGAGCTGTTTTTT
TRBD1	TRBV5-1	NA	TRBJ1-4	CASSLGQGNEKLFF	TGCGCCAGCAGCTTGGGACAGGGGAATGAAAAACTGTTTTTT
NA	TRBV7-9	few	TRBJ2-3	CASSFQRSGETEYF	TGTGCCAGCAGCTTTCAAAGAAGTGGGGAGACCGAGTATTTT
NA	TRBV7-3	NA	TRBJ2-3	CASSRQAGAVEQQYF	TGTGCCAGCTCAAGACAGGCCGGCGCCGTGGAACAGCAGTATTTT
NA	TRBV2	NA	TRBJ1-2	CASSSQERGVDYGYTF	TGTGCCAGCAGCTCACAAGAAAGGGGCGTGGACTATGGCTACACCTTC
NA	TRBV2	NA	TRBJ2-7	CASTGSPGYEQYF	TGTGCCAGCACCGGGTCCCCAGGCTACGAGCAGTACTTC
NA	TRBV2	NA	TRBJ2-7	CASGDSPTDAQYF	TGTGCCAGCGGGGACTCGCCCACAGATGCGCAGTACTTC
TRBD1	TRBV7-9	NA	TRBJ1-1	CASSLDRGERAFF	TGTGCCAGCAGCTTAGACAGGGGAGAAAGAGCTTTCTTT
NA	TRBV2	NA	TRBJ2-1	CASSACSTGAEQFF	TGTGCCAGCAGCGCCTGCTCAACCGGAGCTGAGCAGTTCTTC
TRBD2	TRBV19	NA	TRBJ2-1	CASQLAGPHEQFF	TGTGCCAGTCAACTAGCGGGACCCCATGAGCAGTTCTTC
TRBD2	TRBV24-1	NA	TRBJ2-1	CATSDKKTGGLAVSEQFF	TGTGCCACCAGTGACAAGAAAACAGGGGGACTAGCGGTTAGTGAGCAGTTCTTC
TRBD1	TRBV7-2	once	TRBJ2-3	CASSLTGAWTMATF	TGTGCCAGCAGCTTGACAGGGGCTTGGACTATGGCTACATTT
TRBD1	TRBV30	NA	TRBJ1-1	CAWGDSINTEAFF	TGTGCCTGGGGGGACAGTATCAACACTGAAGCTTTCTTT
NA	TRBV7-3	NA	TRBJ1-1	CASTLGREAFF	TGTGCCAGCACCCTAGGGAGGGAAGCTTTCTTT
TRBD2	TRBV6-5	many	TRBJ2-1	CASSYGTSDYNEQFF	TGTGCCAGCAGTTACGGGACTAGCGACTACAATGAGCAGTTCTTC
NA	TRBV3-2	NA	TRBJ2-3	CASRPGGTYTQYF	TGTGCCAGCAGGCCCGGAGGCACATATACGCAGTATTTT
NA	TRBV7-8	few	TRBJ2-3	CASSLAARAGTEAF	TGTGCCAGCAGCTTAGCAGCCCGGGCCGGGACTGAAGCTTTT
TRBD2	TRBV25-1	NA	TRBJ2-7	CASSLGLADYEQYF	TGTGCCAGCAGCTTGGGACTAGCAGACTACGAGCAGTACTTC
NA	TRBV2	NA	TRBJ2-2	CASSARGTGALFF	TGTGCCAGTAGTGCACGGGGCACCGGTGCGCTGTTTTTT
NA	TRBV7-9	NA	TRBJ2-2	CASRVATGREGELFF	TGTGCCAGCAGAGTGGCAACAGGGAGGGAAGGGGAGCTGTTTTTT
NA	TRBV24-1	NA	TRBJ1-2	CATSDKKTGLQVSYGYTF	TGTGCCACCAGTGACAAGAAAACAGGGTTACAGGTTAGCTATGGCTACACCTTC
TRBD2	TRBV7-9	NA	TRBJ2-6	CASSFEGSGGANVLTF	TGTGCCAGCAGCTTTGAAGGTAGCGGGGGGGCCAACGTCCTGACTTTC
NA	TRBV11-2	NA	TRBJ1-2	CASSLDRRASNYGYTF	TGTGCCAGCAGCTTAGATAGGCGGGCTTCAAACTATGGCTACACCTTC
NA	TRBV11-1	few	TRBJ2-6	CASSPTGLCSGANVLTF	TGTGCCAGCAGCCCAACCGGGCTGTGCTCTGGGGCCAACGTCCTGACTTTC
NA	TRBV9	NA	TRBJ1-6	CASSLGEGAQYSPLHF	TGTGCCAGCAGCTTGGGGGAAGGTGCGCAGTATTCACCCCTCCACTTT